What follows are 23 T cell receptor beta chains derived from one specimen sequenced in a study of T cell responses to AZD1222 COVID-19 vaccine. Only in-frame clones appear in the TCRdb table, and some are missing; sequencing was by immunoSEQ multiplex PCR. The sample lists about 120,000 clones; roughly nine tenths were seen once. Sequences were derived from peripheral blood, sampled on day 0 of AZD1222 vaccination. Receptor source: an adult in good health.

The chain is built from TRBV20-1 and TRBJ2-7; 7 bases map to TRBD2. The CDR3 is 14 amino acids. J was trimmed by 3 bases and V by 3 bases; bases with no gene match: 8. CDR1 and CDR2 from the germline V gene are DFQATT and SNEGSKA (reference sequence). CDR3 DNA sequence: TGCAGTGCTAGTGACCTAGCGGCAAACTACGAGCAGTACTTC. Protein: CSASDLAANYEQYF.

J is TRBJ2-7 and V is TRBV2; D ambiguous. Trimming pared 2 bases from V and 3 bases from J, leaving 17 bases between. The V gene's germline CDR1 is SNHLY and CDR2 FYNNEI. CDR3 size: 16 residues. The CDR3 here is CASSERMRQEYYEQYF. In DNA form, the CDR3 reads TGTGCCAGCAGTGAACGTATGAGACAAGAATACTACGAGCAGTACTTC.

The chain uses TRBV28 and TRBJ1-1, with TRBD1 as a possible D gene (5 bases). V lost 5 bases and J lost 3, with 13 bases in between. Germline V CDR1 and CDR2: MDHEN, SYDVKM. The CDR3 length is 14 residues. CDR3 sequence (DNA): TGTGCCAGCAGTCCGGGACGGCGATACACTGAAGCTTTCTTT. Translating it yields CASSPGRRYTEAFF.

This chain joins TRBV6-5 and TRBJ2-7, with 10 positions matching TRBD2. The length of the CDR3 is 15 residues. J was trimmed by 4 bases and V by 7 bases; bases with no gene match: 10. In germline, CDR1 is MNHEY, CDR2 SVGAGI. CDR3 coding DNA: TGTGCCAGCACTCACCAGCGGGAGGGCCCATACGAGCAGTACTTC. This translates into CASTHQREGPYEQYF.

The chain recombines TRBV19 with TRBJ2-1; 11 nucleotides match TRBD2. Germline V lookup: CDR1 LNHDA, CDR2 SQIVND (reference sequence). The CDR3 is 19 residues long. V shed 2 bases and J 1 base; nucleotides not matched to a gene: 10. The CDR3 nucleotides read TGTGCCAGTAGTATAATCTTAGCGGGGGGGTCAGTTTCCTACAATGAGCAGTTCTTC. This gives the protein CASSIILAGGSVSYNEQFF.

The V call is TRBV19, the J call TRBJ1-1, with 7 bases matching TRBD1. CDR3 length: 16 amino acids. The germline V gene has CDR1 LNHDA and CDR2 SQIVND (reference sequence). V was pared by 6 bases and J by 9 bases, with 19 bases of the junction left unmatched. CDR3 in amino acids: CASRPPAADRVRQAFF. CDR3 nucleotide sequence: TGTGCCAGTAGACCCCCGGCCGCTGACAGGGTTCGGCAAGCTTTCTTT.

This clone was detected once. The chain combines TRBV6-5 with TRBJ1-1; 12 nucleotides agree with TRBD1. This CDR3 has 14 residues. The germline CDR1 and CDR2 sequences are MNHEY and SVGAGI. Losses at the gene ends were 6 bases for V and 6 bases for J; bases not matched to a gene: 5. CDR3 protein: CASSLGTGGSEAFF. In DNA form, the CDR3 reads TGTGCCAGCAGCCTCGGGACAGGGGGCTCTGAAGCTTTCTTT.

The rearrangement links TRBV21-1 to TRBJ2-3; the D call of TRBD1 is as the table states it, not checked on the DNA. TRBV21-1 is noted as a pseudogene. This CDR3 is built from 12 residues. This CDR3 reads CARGGSTDTQYF. CDR3 in DNA: TGTGCCAGAGGGGGTAGCACAGATACGCAGTATTTT.

The chain joins TRBV15 to TRBJ2-2; 9 bases fit TRBD1. With 2 bases clipped from V and 0 bases from J, the junction kept 1 base outside the gene matches. The CDR3 extends over 16 amino acids. Germline assignment: CDR1 LNHNV and CDR2 YYDKDF (reference sequence). The CDR3 DNA reads as TGTGCCACCAGCAGAACAGGGGGCCCGAACACCGGGGAGCTGTTTTTT. Translating gives CATSRTGGPNTGELFF. The full variable domain, completed using reference TRBV15 and TRBJ2-2, is DAMVIQNPRYQVTQFGKPVTLSCSQTLNHNVMYWYQQKSSQAPKLLFHYYDKDFNNEADTPDNFQSRRPNTSFCFLDIRSPGLGDTAMYLCATSRTGGPNTGELFFGEGSRLTVL.

The chain has TRBV4-2 and TRBJ1-5; 9 bases are a match to TRBD1. Per germline, CDR1 LGHNA and CDR2 YNFKEQ. The CDR3 covers 16 residues. Unmatched junction bases numbered 6, after V lost 1 base and J lost 5 bases. CDR3 nucleotide sequence: TGTGCCAGCAGCCAAGTTCCGGGACAGGGAGATCAGCCCCAGCATTTT. As protein: CASSQVPGQGDQPQHF.

The rearrangement joins TRBV7-2 to TRBJ1-1; 11 nucleotides align to TRBD1. Germline CDR1 SGHTA, CDR2 FQGNSA. This CDR3 spans 14 amino acids. With V trimmed by 6 bases and J by 7 bases, 7 bases remained unmatched. CDR3 protein: CASRMGQGGGEAFF. The CDR3 DNA reads as TGTGCCAGCAGAATGGGACAGGGGGGTGGTGAAGCTTTCTTT.

The V gene is TRBV10-3, the J gene TRBJ1-1; no clear D gene. The V end was cut by 4 bases, the J end by 1 base, with 7 bases between. CDR1 and CDR2 from the germline V gene are ENHRY and SYGVKD. This CDR3 has 13 residues. The CDR3 DNA sequence: TGTGCCATCAGTGGGGAGCCGAACACTGAAGCTTTCTTT. Translating gives CAISGEPNTEAFF.

The gene calls are TRBV9 and TRBJ1-5; the D is unclear. The ends were cut back, 0 bases at V and 6 bases at J, with 13 bases in the middle. The CDR3 extends over 15 amino acids. From germline, CDR1 is SGDLS and CDR2 YYNGEE. The CDR3 nucleotides read TGTGCCAGCAGCGTAGAAGGAGGGCTCGGTCAGCCCCAGCATTTT. It encodes CASSVEGGLGQPQHF.

This chain links TRBV19 with TRBJ1-5; TRBD1 might be the D (5 bases). Between the trimmed V and J ends, which lost 7 bases and 6 bases, there was a span of 25 bases. CDR3 length: 17 residues. Germline values: CDR1 LNHDA, CDR2 SQIVND (reference sequence). The CDR3 region has the DNA TGTGCCAGTACCGCATCGGCGGGGCAAATCCTTGGTCAGCCCCAGCATTTT. This translates into CASTASAGQILGQPQHF.

The rearrangement uses TRBV5-5 and TRBJ1-3; maybe TRBD1 (5 bases). With 0 bases removed from V and 0 bases from J, the gap between germline ends came to 7 bases. The length of the CDR3 is 15 residues. Per the germline V gene, CDR1 is SGHKS and CDR2 is YYEKEE (reference sequence). The CDR3, as DNA: TGTGCCAGCAGCTTGGCAGGGACCTCTGGAAACACCATATATTTT. It yields the protein CASSLAGTSGNTIYF.

This clone was seen a single time. This chain connects TRBV7-2 to TRBJ2-1; perhaps TRBD2 as D (7 bases). The CDR3 consists of 16 residues. The germline gives CDR1 SGHTA, CDR2 FQGNSA. The germline V and J ends were trimmed by 2 bases and 6 bases, with 17 bases remaining between them. The chain's CDR3 is CASSLKRGGLGNEQFF. The CDR3 nucleotides read TGTGCCAGCAGCTTAAAAAGGGGGGGGCTAGGCAATGAGCAGTTCTTC.

V is TRBV5-1 and J is TRBJ1-1; 7 bases align to TRBD1. Per the germline V gene, CDR1 is SGHRS and CDR2 is YFSETQ. With 3 bases clipped from V and 7 bases from J, the junction kept 3 bases outside the gene matches. This CDR3 spans 12 amino acids. CDR3: CASSSGDSEAFF. CDR3 DNA sequence: TGCGCCAGCAGCTCCGGGGACAGTGAAGCTTTCTTT.

The chain joins TRBV7-8 to TRBJ2-1; the D is unclear. The CDR3 loop spans 13 amino acids. Germline loops: CDR1 SGHVS, CDR2 FQNEAQ. Trimming stripped 4 bases from V and 4 bases from J, with 8 bases between. In DNA form, the CDR3 reads TGTGCCAGCAGCTCGGACGGTTACAATGAGCAGTTCTTC. Translation gives CASSSDGYNEQFF.

This chain connects TRBV3-1 (or the pseudogene TRBV3-2) to TRBJ1-4; 7 nucleotides line up with TRBD1. CDR1 is LGHDT, CDR2 YNNKEL, per germline (reference sequence). The CDR3 has 18 amino acids. The trim removed 1 base at V and 6 bases at J, leaving 14 bases unmatched. This CDR3 reads CASSQGRNWFGTDEKLFF. The CDR3 coding sequence is TGTGCCAGCAGCCAAGGCAGAAATTGGTTCGGGACAGATGAAAAACTGTTTTTT.

The V call is TRBV30, the J call TRBJ1-5; perhaps TRBD1 as D (5 bases). The CDR3 totals 13 residues. Germline loops: CDR1 GTSNPN, CDR2 SVGIG (reference sequence). V was cut by 4 bases and J by 6 bases, with 13 bases left in between. In DNA, the CDR3 is TGTGCCTGGACAAGTGAGGGGACTCAGCCCCAGCATTTT. Translation gives CAWTSEGTQPQHF. Combining the CDR3 with reference TRBV30 and TRBJ1-5 gives the whole variable domain SQTIHQWPATLVQPVGSPLSLECTVEGTSNPNLYWYRQAAGRGLQLLFYSVGIGQISSEVPQNLSASRPQDRQFILSSKKLLLSDSGFYLCAWTSEGTQPQHFGDGTRLSIL.

The chain is built from TRBV11-2 and TRBJ2-5; possible D gene TRBD2, 5 bases. The ends were cut back, 4 bases at V and 2 bases at J, with 14 bases in the middle. Germline-derived CDR1 and CDR2 are SGHAT and FQNNGV. The CDR3 totals 15 residues. CDR3 protein: CASSSPLASQETQYF. The CDR3 coding sequence is TGTGCCAGCAGCTCCCCCCTAGCAAGTCAAGAGACCCAGTACTTC.

The rearrangement links TRBV10-2 to TRBJ2-2; 9 bases align to TRBD2. After removal of 6 bases from V and 4 bases from J, the junction contained 9 bases not matched to a gene. In germline, CDR1 is WSHSY, CDR2 SAAADI. This CDR3 is built from 16 residues. CDR3 nucleotides: TGCGCCAGCAGCCCAGGTGGTAGCGGGAGCACCGGGGAGCTGTTTTTT. This codes for CASSPGGSGSTGELFF.

This clone was seen once. The chain links TRBV10-3 to TRBJ1-5, with 9 nucleotides matching TRBD1. The CDR3 consists of 14 residues. The germline gives CDR1 ENHRY, CDR2 SYGVKD. As DNA, the CDR3 is TGTGTCGACAGGGGGAGAAATAGCAATCAGCCCCAGCATTTT. This translates into CVDRGRNSNQPQHF.